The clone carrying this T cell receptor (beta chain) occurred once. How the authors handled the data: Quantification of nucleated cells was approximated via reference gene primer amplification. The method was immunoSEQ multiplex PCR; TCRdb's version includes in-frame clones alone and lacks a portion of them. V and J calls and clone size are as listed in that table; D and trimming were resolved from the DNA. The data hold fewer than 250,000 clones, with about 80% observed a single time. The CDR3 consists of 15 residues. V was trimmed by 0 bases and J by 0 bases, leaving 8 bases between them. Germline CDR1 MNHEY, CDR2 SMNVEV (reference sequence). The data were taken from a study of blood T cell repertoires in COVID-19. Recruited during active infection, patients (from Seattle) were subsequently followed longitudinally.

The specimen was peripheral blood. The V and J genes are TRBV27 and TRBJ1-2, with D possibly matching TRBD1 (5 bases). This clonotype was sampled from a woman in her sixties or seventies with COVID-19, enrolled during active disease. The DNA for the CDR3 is TGTGCCAGCAGTTTATCGGGACTTGCTAACTATGGCTACACCTTC. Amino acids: CASSLSGLANYGYTF.